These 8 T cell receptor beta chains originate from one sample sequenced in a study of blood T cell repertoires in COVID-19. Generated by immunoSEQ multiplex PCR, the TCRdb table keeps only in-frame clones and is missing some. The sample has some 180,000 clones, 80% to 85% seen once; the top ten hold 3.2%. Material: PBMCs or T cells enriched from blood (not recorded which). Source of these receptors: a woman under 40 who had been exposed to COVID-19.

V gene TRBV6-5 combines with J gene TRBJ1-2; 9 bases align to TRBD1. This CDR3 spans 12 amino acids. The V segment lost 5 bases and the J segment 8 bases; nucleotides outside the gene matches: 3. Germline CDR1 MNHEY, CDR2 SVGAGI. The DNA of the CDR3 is TGTGCCAGCAGTACAACAGGGGGCGGCTACACCTTC. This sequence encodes CASSTTGGGYTF.

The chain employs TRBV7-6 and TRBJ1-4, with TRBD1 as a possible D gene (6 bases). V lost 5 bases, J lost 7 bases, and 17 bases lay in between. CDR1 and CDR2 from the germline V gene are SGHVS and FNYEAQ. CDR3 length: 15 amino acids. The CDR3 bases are TGTGCCAGCAGCCCCAAGACAGGAGGCAGTGAAAAACTGTTTTTT. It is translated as CASSPKTGGSEKLFF.

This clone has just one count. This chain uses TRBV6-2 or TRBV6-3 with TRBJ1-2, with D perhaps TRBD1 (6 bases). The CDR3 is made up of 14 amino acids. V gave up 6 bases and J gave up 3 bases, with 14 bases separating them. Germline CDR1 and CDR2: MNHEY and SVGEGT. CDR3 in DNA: TGTGCCAGCAGCCCCGTGGGGGGGCACTATGGCTACACCTTC. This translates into CASSPVGGHYGYTF.

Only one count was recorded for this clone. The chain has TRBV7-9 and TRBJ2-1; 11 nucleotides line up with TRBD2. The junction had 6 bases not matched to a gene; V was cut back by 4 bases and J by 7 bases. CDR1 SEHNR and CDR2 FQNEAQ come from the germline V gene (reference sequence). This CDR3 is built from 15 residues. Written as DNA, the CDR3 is TGTGCCAGCAGCTCTATCCGACTAGCGGGGAATGAGCAGTTCTTC. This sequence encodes CASSSIRLAGNEQFF.

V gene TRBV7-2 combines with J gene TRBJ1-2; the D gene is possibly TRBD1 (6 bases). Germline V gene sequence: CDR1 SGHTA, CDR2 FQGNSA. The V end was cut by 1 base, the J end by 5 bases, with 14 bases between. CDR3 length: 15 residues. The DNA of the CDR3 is TGTGCCAGCAGCTTAGGGGTTGAGGGGACATATGGCTACACCTTC. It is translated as CASSLGVEGTYGYTF.

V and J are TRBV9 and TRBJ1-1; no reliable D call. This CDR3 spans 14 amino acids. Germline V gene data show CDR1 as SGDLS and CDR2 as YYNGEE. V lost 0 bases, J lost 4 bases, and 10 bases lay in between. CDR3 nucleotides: TGTGCCAGCAGCGTAGTGGAGGGCCTCACTGAAGCTTTCTTT. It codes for CASSVVEGLTEAFF.

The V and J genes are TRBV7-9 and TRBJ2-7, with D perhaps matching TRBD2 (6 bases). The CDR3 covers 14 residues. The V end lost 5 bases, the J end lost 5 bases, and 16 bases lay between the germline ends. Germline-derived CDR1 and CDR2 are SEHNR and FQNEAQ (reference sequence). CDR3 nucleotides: TGTGCCAGCAGCGCCGGTGCGGGGTTGGACGAGCAGTACTTC. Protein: CASSAGAGLDEQYF. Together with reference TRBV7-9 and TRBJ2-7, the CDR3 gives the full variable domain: DTGVSQNPRHKITKRGQNVTFRCDPISEHNRLYWYRQTLGQGPEFLTYFQNEAQLEKSRLLSDRFSAERPKGSFSTLEIQRTEQGDSAMYLCASSAGAGLDEQYFGPGTRLTVT.

CDR3 protein: CASSRRDSQNQPQHF. In DNA form, the CDR3 reads TGTGCCAGCAGCCGCCGGGACAGTCAAAATCAGCCCCAGCATTTT. The gene calls are TRBV7-8 and TRBJ1-5; 7 positions agree with TRBD1. V shed 5 bases and J 4 bases; nucleotides not matched to a gene: 8. This CDR3 is built from 15 residues. Germline V gene sequence: CDR1 SGHVS, CDR2 FQNEAQ.